This is a list of T cell receptor beta chains from one sample in a study of CD8 T cells in Susac syndrome. MiXCR was run by TCRdb on the immunoSEQ multiplex PCR reads, yielding one entry per CDR3 protein. The table records more than 150,000 distinct CDR3 sequences, around 95% of them present only once. The sample consisted of CD4+ T cells from PBMCs. These TCRs come from a human donor in good health. The CDR3 runs from the conserved cysteine through the conserved F or W. Fields, in order: D gene, clone size, V gene, J gene, CDR3 protein, CDR3 DNA. The D gene is left open where the match is weak. Some rows have no size entry. The others give once, few or many, or a class for an expanded clone.

D: TRBD1
size: -
V: TRBV12-3/TRBV12-4
J: TRBJ1-2
CDR3: CASSTNRGGYGYTF
DNA: TGTGCCAGCAGCACCAACAGGGGCGGTTACGGCTACACCTTC

D: TRBD2
size: once
V: TRBV28
J: TRBJ2-5
CDR3: CASSLGTSTETQYF
DNA: TGTGCCAGCAGTCTCGGGACTAGCACAGAGACCCAGTACTTC

D: TRBD1
size: -
V: TRBV20-1
J: TRBJ2-1
CDR3: CSASSDRSYNEQFF
DNA: TGCAGTGCTTCCTCGGACAGGTCCTACAATGAGCAGTTCTTC

D: TRBD1
size: -
V: TRBV20-1
J: TRBJ2-7
CDR3: CSAEPGQGVYEQYF
DNA: TGCAGTGCTGAACCGGGACAGGGGGTGTACGAGCAGTACTTC

D: -
size: -
V: TRBV30
J: TRBJ1-1
CDR3: CAGGDYTEAFF
DNA: TGTGCCGGGGGGGATTACACTGAAGCTTTCTTT

D: TRBD2
size: -
V: TRBV2
J: TRBJ2-6
CDR3: CASTLGGISGANVLTF
DNA: TGTGCCAGCACCCTCGGGGGGATCTCTGGGGCCAACGTCCTGACTTTC

D: -
size: -
V: TRBV23-1
J: TRBJ1-5
CDR3: CASSQSRASRDQPQHF
DNA: TGCGCCAGCAGTCAATCGCGGGCTTCCAGGGATCAGCCCCAGCATTTT

D: TRBD1
size: -
V: TRBV4-2
J: TRBJ2-5
CDR3: CASSQGAQGAQETQYF
DNA: TGTGCCAGCAGCCAAGGAGCCCAGGGGGCCCAAGAGACCCAGTACTTC

D: TRBD1
size: -
V: TRBV20-1
J: TRBJ1-5
CDR3: CSARGQTDQPQHF
DNA: TGCAGTGCTCGGGGACAGACAGATCAGCCCCAGCATTTT

D: -
size: once
V: TRBV12-3/TRBV12-4
J: TRBJ1-2
CDR3: CASSPSSLGYGYTF
DNA: TGTGCCAGCAGCCCTTCGAGTTTGGGCTATGGCTACACCTTC

D: -
size: -
V: TRBV9
J: TRBJ1-6
CDR3: CASGWAENSPLHF
DNA: TGTGCCAGCGGTTGGGCGGAGAATTCACCCCTCCACTTT

D: -
size: -
V: TRBV15
J: TRBJ2-3
CDR3: CATSPAYTDTQYF
DNA: TGTGCCACCAGCCCGGCCTACACAGATACGCAGTATTTT

D: -
size: -
V: TRBV29-1
J: TRBJ1-1
CDR3: CSVGRSANTEAFF
DNA: TGCAGCGTTGGCAGGTCGGCGAACACTGAAGCTTTCTTT

D: -
size: -
V: TRBV30
J: TRBJ1-1
CDR3: CAWSVPRQVTEAFF
DNA: TGTGCCTGGAGTGTACCCCGGCAGGTCACTGAAGCTTTCTTT

D: -
size: -
V: TRBV9
J: TRBJ2-7
CDR3: CASSVTGAIYEQYF
DNA: TGTGCCAGCAGCGTCACGGGGGCCATCTACGAGCAGTACTTC

D: TRBD1
size: -
V: TRBV7-9
J: TRBJ2-1
CDR3: CASSLAFQDRVHEQFF
DNA: TGTGCCAGCAGCTTAGCGTTTCAGGACAGGGTCCATGAGCAGTTCTTC

D: -
size: -
V: TRBV3-1
J: TRBJ1-1
CDR3: CASSQGLGNTEAFF
DNA: TGTGCCAGCAGCCAAGGACTAGGGAACACTGAAGCTTTCTTT

D: -
size: -
V: TRBV12-3/TRBV12-4
J: TRBJ1-6
CDR3: CASSFTDNSPLHF
DNA: TGTGCCAGCAGTTTCACAGACAATTCACCCCTCCACTTT

D: TRBD1
size: -
V: TRBV12-3/TRBV12-4
J: TRBJ1-2
CDR3: CASSQDRVYGYTF
DNA: TGTGCCAGCAGCCAGGACAGGGTCTATGGCTACACCTTC

D: -
size: -
V: TRBV20-1
J: TRBJ1-3
CDR3: CSARDSAHSGNTIYF
DNA: TGCAGTGCTAGAGATTCCGCTCACTCTGGAAACACCATATATTTT

D: TRBD2
size: -
V: TRBV4-2
J: TRBJ2-3
CDR3: CASSQEGTSNTDTQYF
DNA: TGTGCCAGCAGCCAAGAGGGGACTAGCAACACAGATACGCAGTATTTT

D: -
size: -
V: TRBV5-4
J: TRBJ1-6
CDR3: CASSWDKDSPLHF
DNA: TGTGCCAGCAGCTGGGACAAGGATTCACCCCTCCACTTT

D: -
size: -
V: TRBV20-1
J: TRBJ1-1
CDR3: CSARRGAGEGEAFF
DNA: TGCAGTGCTAGGAGGGGAGCGGGAGAGGGTGAAGCTTTCTTT

D: TRBD1
size: -
V: TRBV7-9
J: TRBJ1-6
CDR3: CASSFRQGKDSPLHF
DNA: TGTGCCAGCAGCTTCAGACAGGGGAAGGATTCACCCCTCCACTTT

D: -
size: -
V: TRBV7-9
J: TRBJ1-4
CDR3: CASSPGATNEKLFF
DNA: TGTGCCAGCAGCCCAGGGGCAACTAATGAAAAACTGTTTTTT

D: TRBD2
size: few
V: TRBV5-6
J: TRBJ2-3
CDR3: CASSWGTSTDTQYF
DNA: TGTGCCAGCAGCTGGGGGACTAGCACGGATACGCAGTATTTT

D: -
size: -
V: TRBV2
J: TRBJ2-4
CDR3: CASSEEGLAKNIQYF
DNA: TGTGCCAGCAGCGAGGAAGGGCTAGCCAAAAACATTCAGTACTTC

D: -
size: -
V: TRBV30
J: TRBJ1-1
CDR3: CAWSLGGEAFF
DNA: TGTGCCTGGAGTCTCGGGGGTGAAGCTTTCTTT

D: -
size: -
V: TRBV6-5
J: TRBJ1-1
CDR3: CASSYKGTEAFF
DNA: TGTGCCAGCAGTTACAAGGGTACTGAAGCTTTCTTT

D: -
size: -
V: TRBV29-1
J: TRBJ1-1
CDR3: CSVDLRQMNTEAFF
DNA: TGCAGCGTTGATCTGAGACAGATGAACACTGAAGCTTTCTTT

D: -
size: once
V: TRBV24-1
J: TRBJ1-1
CDR3: CATKVGDTEAFF
DNA: TGTGCCACCAAGGTGGGAGACACTGAAGCTTTCTTT